These 7 T cell receptor beta chains originate from one sample sequenced in a study of vaccination effects on CD4 cells after COVID-19. TCRdb's table, derived via immunoSEQ multiplex PCR, lists solely in-frame clones and lacks some. Among tens of thousands of clones listed, roughly 80% were seen once. Their specific antigens are unknown. Following culture for roughly 10 days, CD4+ T cells were isolated. Participants were given two doses of BNT162b2 or mRNA-1273 vaccine. Specimen: CD4+ T cells from PBMCs cultured without peptide, collected after COVID-19 vaccination. Receptor source: a human donor who received a COVID-19 vaccine.

This chain connects TRBV6-5 to TRBJ2-1; TRBD2 matches at 11 bases. The CDR3 covers 15 residues. V shed 6 bases, J shed 9 bases, and the junction held 10 bases outside the gene matches. Germline CDR1 is MNHEY and CDR2 is SVGAGI. This CDR3 reads CASSLILAGGSEQFF. As DNA, the CDR3 is TGTGCCAGCAGCCTGATATTAGCGGGGGGGAGTGAGCAGTTCTTC.

The gene calls are TRBV15 and TRBJ1-2; 7 nucleotides match TRBD1. The CDR3 loop spans 14 amino acids. CDR1 is LNHNV, CDR2 YYDKDF, per germline (reference sequence). Unmatched junction bases numbered 7, after V lost 3 bases and J lost 6 bases. CDR3: CATSRLTGYDGYTF. DNA for the CDR3: TGTGCCACCAGCAGGTTGACAGGGTATGATGGCTACACCTTC. The variable domain in full, with the rest retrieved from reference TRBV15 and TRBJ1-2, is DAMVIQNPRYQVTQFGKPVTLSCSQTLNHNVMYWYQQKSSQAPKLLFHYYDKDFNNEADTPDNFQSRRPNTSFCFLDIRSPGLGDTAMYLCATSRLTGYDGYTFGSGTRLTVV.

The V call is TRBV4-3, the J call TRBJ2-2; no clear D. Germline lookup yields CDR1 LGHNA and CDR2 YSLEER. The CDR3 is 15 residues long. The V gene lost 4 bases and the J gene lost 1 base, with 10 bases spanning the gap. Here the CDR3 DNA reads TGCGCCAGCAGCCCCCGGACGGGGAACACCGGGGAGCTGTTTTTT. It translates to CASSPRTGNTGELFF.

The V call is TRBV27, the J call TRBJ1-4; the D gene is possibly TRBD1 (6 bases). CDR1 and CDR2 (germline): MNHEY, SMNVEV (reference sequence). Trimming cost V 6 bases and J 8 bases, with 16 bases left between them. The CDR3 sequence is 14 residues long. For the CDR3, the DNA is TGTGCCAGCAGCCATCGCAGGGGTCCGGAAAAACTGTTTTTT. Its protein is CASSHRRGPEKLFF.

The chain joins TRBV2 to TRBJ1-5; 7 positions agree with TRBD1. Per the germline V gene, CDR1 is SNHLY and CDR2 is FYNNEI. There are 15 residues in the CDR3. The J segment lost 3 bases and the V segment lost 1 base, leaving 3 bases of the junction unmatched. The CDR3 loop is CASSEEGQINQPQHF. The DNA for the CDR3 is TGTGCCAGCAGTGAAGAGGGACAGATCAATCAGCCCCAGCATTTT.

The chain combines TRBV7-2 with TRBJ1-1; tentative D call: TRBD1 (5 bases). The CDR3 runs 15 residues. CDR1 and CDR2 from the germline V gene are SGHTA and FQGNSA. V was cut by 2 bases and J by 4 bases, with 14 bases left in between. CDR3 amino acids: CASSLNRGGATEAFF. CDR3 nucleotide sequence: TGTGCCAGCAGCTTAAACCGTGGGGGTGCCACTGAAGCTTTCTTT. Filled out from reference TRBV7-2 and TRBJ1-1, the complete variable domain reads GAGVSQSPSNKVTEKGKDVELRCDPISGHTALYWYRQSLGQGLEFLIYFQGNSAPDKSGLPSDRFSAERTGGSVSTLTIQRTQQEDSAVYLCASSLNRGGATEAFFGQGTRLTVV.

The chain couples TRBV19 to TRBJ1-5, with no clear D. Trimming cost V 3 bases and J 4 bases, with 13 bases left between them. This CDR3 contains 15 residues. CDR1 and CDR2 from the germline V gene are LNHDA and SQIVND (reference sequence). CDR3 DNA: TGTGCCAGTAGTATGGCCGGGGTTGGAAATCAGCCCCAGCATTTT. Protein: CASSMAGVGNQPQHF.